A selection of T cell receptor beta chains follows, all from one sample in a study of blood T cells in healthy people across ages. TCRdb used MiXCR to reprocess the 5' RACE reads, holding one entry per CDR3 protein. The sample contains roughly 1.9 million distinct CDR3 sequences, roughly two fifths of which appear only once. The specimen was blood. The receptors stem from a human donor in good health. Both conserved end residues are part of each CDR3. The D gene is left open where the match is weak. Expanded clones are given a class, and other clones once, few, many or no size at all.

V	size	J	D	DNA	CDR3
TRBV6-2/TRBV6-3	.	TRBJ2-5	.	TGTGCCAGCAGCCAACCAAGGGGACTCCAAGAGACCCAGTACTTC	CASSQPRGLQETQYF
TRBV27	.	TRBJ2-1	.	TGTGCCAGCAGTTCCCCCCGGGCGAATGAGCAGTTCTTC	CASSSPRANEQFF
TRBV24-1	.	TRBJ1-5	.	TGTGCCACCAGTGATTTCGGGACAAAACAGCCCCAGCATTTT	CATSDFGTKQPQHF
TRBV20-1	few	TRBJ2-7	.	TGCAGTGCTAGAGATCATACCGAGACCTACGAGCAGTACTTC	CSARDHTETYEQYF
TRBV4-3	.	TRBJ1-2	TRBD1	TGCGCCAGCAGCCTCAGTGGGGCAGGGGGCGACTATGGCTACACCTTC	CASSLSGAGGDYGYTF
TRBV7-2	many	TRBJ2-3	.	TGTGCCAGCAGCTTAGTCTCTACTAGCACAGATACGCAGTATTTT	CASSLVSTSTDTQYF
TRBV29-1	.	TRBJ2-1	TRBD1	TGCAGCGCGGGACAGTCCTACAATGAGCAGTTCTTC	CSAGQSYNEQFF
TRBV10-3	.	TRBJ2-6	.	TGTGCCATCAGTGAGGTTCCGTCTGGGGCCAACGTCCTGACTTTC	CAISEVPSGANVLTF
TRBV7-3	many	TRBJ1-1	.	TGTGCCAGCAGCTGGGGCAGGAACACTGAAGCTTTCTTT	CASSWGRNTEAFF
TRBV20-1	.	TRBJ1-1	.	TGCAGTGCTACTGAGGGGTTCGGAGTCAACACTGAAGCTTTCTTT	CSATEGFGVNTEAFF
TRBV4-2	.	TRBJ1-2	.	TGTGCCAGCCGTAGCCAGGCAACCTACACCTTC	CASRSQATYTF
TRBV28	.	TRBJ1-2	.	TGTGCCAGCAGTTTTTTAGACGGGACCAACTATGGCTACACCTTC	CASSFLDGTNYGYTF
TRBV20-1	.	TRBJ1-1	TRBD1	TGCAGTGCCGGGGGACAGCCCACTGAAGCTTTCTTT	CSAGGQPTEAFF
TRBV9	.	TRBJ1-1	TRBD1	TGTGCCAGCAGCTCTCGGGACAGGCCGAACACTGAAGCTTTCTTT	CASSSRDRPNTEAFF
TRBV6-6	few	TRBJ2-7	.	TGTGCCAGCATCGGTAACGGGGAGCAGTACTTC	CASIGNGEQYF
TRBV11-2	.	TRBJ2-2	.	TGTGCCAGCAGCTTAGGGACCTGGGCCGGGGAGCGGTTTTTT	CASSLGTWAGERFF
TRBV6-6	.	TRBJ2-5	.	TGTGCCAACAGTTACACCGGGGGACTGCTCCAAGAGACCCAGTACTTC	CANSYTGGLLQETQYF
TRBV5-1	few	TRBJ2-7	.	TGCGCCAGCAGCTTCTCGGGGATCCCGCTAACCTACGAGCAGTACTTC	CASSFSGIPLTYEQYF
TRBV20-1	few	TRBJ2-7	.	TGCAGTGCCCCGGACTTGGGGGAGGTAAACGAGCAGTACTTC	CSAPDLGEVNEQYF
TRBV20-1	few	TRBJ2-1	TRBD2	TGCAGTGCCGGCCAGGGCGTCGGGAGGAATGAGCAGTTCTTC	CSAGQGVGRNEQFF
TRBV7-9	few	TRBJ2-1	.	TGTGCCAGCAGCTTACCCCCGGGGAATAATGAGCAGTTCTTC	CASSLPPGNNEQFF
TRBV2	.	TRBJ1-3	.	TGTGCCAGCCTCGGAACAAAGAGAATCTCTGGAAACACCATATATTTT	CASLGTKRISGNTIYF
TRBV7-3	few	TRBJ2-3	.	TGTGCCAGCAGCTTTATCGGCACAGATACGCAGTATTTT	CASSFIGTDTQYF
TRBV20-1	few	TRBJ2-1	TRBD1	TGCAGTGCCATCACAGGGGGCGACTACAATGAGCAGTTCTTC	CSAITGGDYNEQFF
TRBV27	.	TRBJ2-1	.	TGTGCCAGCACCGAAGGGGCAGGGGTAGGAGAGCAGTTCTTC	CASTEGAGVGEQFF